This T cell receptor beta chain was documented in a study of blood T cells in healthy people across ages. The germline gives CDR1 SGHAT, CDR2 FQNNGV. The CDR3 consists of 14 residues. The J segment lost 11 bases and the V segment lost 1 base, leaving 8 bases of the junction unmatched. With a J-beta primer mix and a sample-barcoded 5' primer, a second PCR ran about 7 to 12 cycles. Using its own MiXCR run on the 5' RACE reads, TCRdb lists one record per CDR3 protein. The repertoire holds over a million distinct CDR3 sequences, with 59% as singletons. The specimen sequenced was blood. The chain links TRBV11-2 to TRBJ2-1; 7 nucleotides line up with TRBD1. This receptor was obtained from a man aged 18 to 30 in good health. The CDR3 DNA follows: TGTGCCAGCAGCTTAGGAGGGGGCCCGGGACAGCAGTTCTTC. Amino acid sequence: CASSLGGGPGQQFF.